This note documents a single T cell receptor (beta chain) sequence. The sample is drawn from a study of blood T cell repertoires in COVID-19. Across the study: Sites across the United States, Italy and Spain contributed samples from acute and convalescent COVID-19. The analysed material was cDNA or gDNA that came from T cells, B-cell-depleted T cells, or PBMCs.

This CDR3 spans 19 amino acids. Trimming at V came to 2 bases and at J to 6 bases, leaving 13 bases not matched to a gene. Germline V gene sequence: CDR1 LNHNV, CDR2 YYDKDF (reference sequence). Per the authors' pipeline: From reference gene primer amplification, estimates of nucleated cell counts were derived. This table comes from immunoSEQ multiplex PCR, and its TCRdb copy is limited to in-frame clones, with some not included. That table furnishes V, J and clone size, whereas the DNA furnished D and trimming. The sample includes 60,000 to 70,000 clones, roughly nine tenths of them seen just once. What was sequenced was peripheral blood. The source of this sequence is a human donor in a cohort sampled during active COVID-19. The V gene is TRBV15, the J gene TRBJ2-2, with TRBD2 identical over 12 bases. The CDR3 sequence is CATSRLGLAGRMSPGELFF. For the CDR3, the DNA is TGTGCCACCAGCAGACTCGGACTAGCGGGACGGATGAGCCCCGGGGAGCTGTTTTTT. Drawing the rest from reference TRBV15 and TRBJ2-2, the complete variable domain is DAMVIQNPRYQVTQFGKPVTLSCSQTLNHNVMYWYQQKSSQAPKLLFHYYDKDFNNEADTPDNFQSRRPNTSFCFLDIRSPGLGDTAMYLCATSRLGLAGRMSPGELFFGEGSRLTVL.